Detailed here is one T cell receptor (beta chain). This sample was included in a study of shared clonotypes between healthy human individuals. Repertoires were generated with immunoSEQ multiplex PCR, while TCRdb's copy carries only in-frame clones and drops some. The repertoire holds 450,000 to 500,000 clones, with about 85% as singletons. The CDR3 totals 16 residues. Germline V gene sequence: CDR1 SGHTA, CDR2 FQGNSA. With 5 bases clipped from V and 6 bases from J, the junction kept 11 bases outside the gene matches. This receptor was obtained from a woman aged 40 to 50 in good health. Some clones in this sample may be carry-over from other donors' samples. This chain uses TRBV7-2 with TRBJ2-2; 8 positions agree with TRBD2. The specimen was PBMCs. DNA for the CDR3: TGTGCCAGCAGCCCCCAGGCGGGAGGAAGCGCCGGGGAGCTGTTTTTT. Encoded protein: CASSPQAGGSAGELFF.